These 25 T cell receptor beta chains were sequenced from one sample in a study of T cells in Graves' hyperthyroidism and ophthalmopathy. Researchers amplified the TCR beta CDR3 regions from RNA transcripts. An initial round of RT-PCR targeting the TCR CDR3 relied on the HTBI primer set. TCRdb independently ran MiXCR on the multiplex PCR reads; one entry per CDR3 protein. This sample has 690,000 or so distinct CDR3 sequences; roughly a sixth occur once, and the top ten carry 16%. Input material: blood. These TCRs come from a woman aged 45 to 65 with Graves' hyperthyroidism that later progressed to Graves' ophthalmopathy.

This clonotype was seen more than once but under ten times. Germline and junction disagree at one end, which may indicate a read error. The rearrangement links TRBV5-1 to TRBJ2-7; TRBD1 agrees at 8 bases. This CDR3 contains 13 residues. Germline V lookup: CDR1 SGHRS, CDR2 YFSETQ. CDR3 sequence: CANSFQGAYEQYF. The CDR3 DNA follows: TGCGCCAACAGCTTTCAGGGGGCGTACGAGCAGTACTTC.

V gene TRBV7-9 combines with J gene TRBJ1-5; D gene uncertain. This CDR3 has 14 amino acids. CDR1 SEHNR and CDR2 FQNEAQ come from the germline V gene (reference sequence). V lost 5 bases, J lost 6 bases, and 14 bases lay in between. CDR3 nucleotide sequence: TGTGCCAGCAGCGGGGAATGGGAGTTTCAGCCCCAGCATTTT. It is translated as CASSGEWEFQPQHF.

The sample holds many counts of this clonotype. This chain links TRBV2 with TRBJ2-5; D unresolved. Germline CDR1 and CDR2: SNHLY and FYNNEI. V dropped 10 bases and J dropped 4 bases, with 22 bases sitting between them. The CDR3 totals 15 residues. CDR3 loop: CANQRSSGSRETQYF. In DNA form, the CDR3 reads TGTGCCAACCAAAGAAGCTCTGGGTCTCGAGAGACCCAGTACTTC.

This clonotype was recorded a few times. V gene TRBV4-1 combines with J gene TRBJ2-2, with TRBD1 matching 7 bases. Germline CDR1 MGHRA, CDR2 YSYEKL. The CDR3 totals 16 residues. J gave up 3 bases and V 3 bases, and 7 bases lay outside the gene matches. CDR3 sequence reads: CASSHLGGADTGELFF. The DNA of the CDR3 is TGCGCCAGCAGCCACCTAGGGGGCGCAGACACCGGGGAGCTGTTTTTT.

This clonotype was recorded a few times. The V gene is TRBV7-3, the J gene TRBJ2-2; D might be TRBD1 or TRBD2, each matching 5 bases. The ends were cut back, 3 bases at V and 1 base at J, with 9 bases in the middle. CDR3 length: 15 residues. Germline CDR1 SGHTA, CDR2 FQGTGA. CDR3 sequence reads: CASSFGGMNTGELFF. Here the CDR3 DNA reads TGTGCCAGCAGCTTTGGGGGTATGAACACCGGGGAGCTGTTTTTT.

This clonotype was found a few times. The CDR3 is CASSESIGWDEQFF. For the CDR3, the DNA is TGCGCCAGCAGTGAGTCGATCGGGTGGGATGAGCAGTTCTTC. This rearrangement joins TRBV10-2 to TRBJ2-1; unclear D gene. Trimming removed 0 bases at V and 8 bases at J, with 11 bases between. The CDR3 has 14 residues. Germline V gene lookup returns CDR1 WSHSY and CDR2 SAAADI.

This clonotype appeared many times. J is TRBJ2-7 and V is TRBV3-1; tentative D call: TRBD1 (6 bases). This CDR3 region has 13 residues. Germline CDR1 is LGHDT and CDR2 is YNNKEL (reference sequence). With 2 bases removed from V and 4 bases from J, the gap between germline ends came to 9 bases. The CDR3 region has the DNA TGTGCCAGCAGCCAATACAGGGCTTACGAGCAGTACTTC. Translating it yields CASSQYRAYEQYF.

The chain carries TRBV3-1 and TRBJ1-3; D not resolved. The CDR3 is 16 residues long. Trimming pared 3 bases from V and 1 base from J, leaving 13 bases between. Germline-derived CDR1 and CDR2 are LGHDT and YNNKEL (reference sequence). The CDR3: CASSQRQVGSGNTIYF. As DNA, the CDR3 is TGTGCCAGCAGCCAGCGGCAGGTTGGTTCTGGAAACACCATATATTTT.

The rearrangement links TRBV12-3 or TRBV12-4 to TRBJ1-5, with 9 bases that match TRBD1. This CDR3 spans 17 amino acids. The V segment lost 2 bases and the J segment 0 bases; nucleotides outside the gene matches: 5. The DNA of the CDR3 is TGTGCCAGCAGTTTACCGGGACAGGGCCCTAGCAATCAGCCCCAGCATTTT. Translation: CASSLPGQGPSNQPQHF.

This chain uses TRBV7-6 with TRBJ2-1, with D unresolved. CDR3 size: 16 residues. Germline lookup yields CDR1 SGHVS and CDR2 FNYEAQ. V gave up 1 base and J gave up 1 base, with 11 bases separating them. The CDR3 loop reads CASSLVPDGSYNEQFF. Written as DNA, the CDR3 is TGTGCCAGCAGCTTAGTCCCCGACGGGTCCTACAATGAGCAGTTCTTC.

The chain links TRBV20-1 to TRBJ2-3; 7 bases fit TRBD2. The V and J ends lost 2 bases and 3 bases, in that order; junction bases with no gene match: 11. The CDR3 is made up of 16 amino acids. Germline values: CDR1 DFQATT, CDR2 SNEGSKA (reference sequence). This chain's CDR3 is CSARNPWAGETDTQYF. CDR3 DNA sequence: TGCAGTGCTAGAAACCCTTGGGCGGGGGAAACAGATACGCAGTATTTT.

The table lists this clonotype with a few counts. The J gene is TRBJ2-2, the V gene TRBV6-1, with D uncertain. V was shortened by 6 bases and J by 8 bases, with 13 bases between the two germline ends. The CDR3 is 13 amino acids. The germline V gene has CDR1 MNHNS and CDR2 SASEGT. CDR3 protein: CASSQFMAGELFF. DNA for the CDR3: TGTGCCAGCAGCCAATTTATGGCAGGGGAGCTGTTTTTT.

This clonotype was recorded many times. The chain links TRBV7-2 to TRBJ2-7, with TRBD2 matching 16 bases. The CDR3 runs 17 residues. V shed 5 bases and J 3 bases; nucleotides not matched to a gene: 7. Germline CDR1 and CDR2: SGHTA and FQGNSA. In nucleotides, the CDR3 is TGTGCCAGCAGCCCCGGGACTAGCGGGGGGGGGATCTACGAGCAGTACTTC. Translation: CASSPGTSGGGIYEQYF.

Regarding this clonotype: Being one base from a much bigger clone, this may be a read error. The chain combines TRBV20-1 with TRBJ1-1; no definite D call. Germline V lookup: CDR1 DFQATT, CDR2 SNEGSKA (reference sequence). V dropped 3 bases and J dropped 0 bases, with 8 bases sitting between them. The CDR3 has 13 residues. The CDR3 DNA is TGCAGTGCTAGCTCGCCGATGAACACTGAAGCTTTCTTT. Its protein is CSASSPMNTEAFF.

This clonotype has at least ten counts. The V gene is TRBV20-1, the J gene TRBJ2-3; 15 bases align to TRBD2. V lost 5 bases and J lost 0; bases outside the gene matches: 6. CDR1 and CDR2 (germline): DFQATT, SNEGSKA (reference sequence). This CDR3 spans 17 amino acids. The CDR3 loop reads CSARTSGGARSTDTQYF. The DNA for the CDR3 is TGCAGTGCTCGGACTAGCGGGGGGGCCCGGAGCACAGATACGCAGTATTTT.

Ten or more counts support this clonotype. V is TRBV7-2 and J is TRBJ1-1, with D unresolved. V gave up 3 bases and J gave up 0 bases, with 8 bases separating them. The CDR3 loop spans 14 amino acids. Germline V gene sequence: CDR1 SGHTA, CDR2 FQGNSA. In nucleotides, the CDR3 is TGTGCCAGCAGCTTTGTGACACTGAACACTGAAGCTTTCTTT. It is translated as CASSFVTLNTEAFF.

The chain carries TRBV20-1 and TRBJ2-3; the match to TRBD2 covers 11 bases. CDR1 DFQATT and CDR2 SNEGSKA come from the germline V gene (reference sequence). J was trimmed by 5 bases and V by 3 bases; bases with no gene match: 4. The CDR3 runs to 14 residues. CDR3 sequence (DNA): TGCAGTGCTAGGGCTAGCGGGGGGATAGATACGCAGTATTTT. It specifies CSARASGGIDTQYF.

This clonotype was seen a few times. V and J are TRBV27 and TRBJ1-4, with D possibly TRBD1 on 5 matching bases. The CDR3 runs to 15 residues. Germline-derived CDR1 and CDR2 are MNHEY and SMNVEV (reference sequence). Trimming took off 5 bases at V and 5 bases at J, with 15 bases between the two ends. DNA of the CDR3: TGTGCCAGCAGTCACACCGGGACGGGAAATGAAAAACTGTTTTTT. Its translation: CASSHTGTGNEKLFF. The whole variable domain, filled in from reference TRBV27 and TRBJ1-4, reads EAQVTQNPRYLITVTGKKLTVTCSQNMNHEYMSWYRQDPGLGLRQIYYSMNVEVTDKGDVPEGYKVSRKEKRNFPLILESPSPNQTSLYFCASSHTGTGNEKLFFGSGTQLSVL.

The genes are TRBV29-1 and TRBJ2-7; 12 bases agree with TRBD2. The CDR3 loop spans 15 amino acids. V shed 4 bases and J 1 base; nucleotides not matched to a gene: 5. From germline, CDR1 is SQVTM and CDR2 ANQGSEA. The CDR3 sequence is CSVVLAGGRSYEQYF. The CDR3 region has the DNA TGCAGCGTTGTCCTAGCGGGGGGGCGTTCCTACGAGCAGTACTTC.

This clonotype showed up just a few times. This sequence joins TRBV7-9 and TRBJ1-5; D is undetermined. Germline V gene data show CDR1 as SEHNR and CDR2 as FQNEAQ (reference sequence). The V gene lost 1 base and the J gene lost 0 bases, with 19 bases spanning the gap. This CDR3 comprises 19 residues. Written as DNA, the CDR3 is TGTGCCAGCAGCTTAGAGAGGGCTGGGCGCGAGGATAGCAATCAGCCCCAGCATTTT. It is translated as CASSLERAGREDSNQPQHF.

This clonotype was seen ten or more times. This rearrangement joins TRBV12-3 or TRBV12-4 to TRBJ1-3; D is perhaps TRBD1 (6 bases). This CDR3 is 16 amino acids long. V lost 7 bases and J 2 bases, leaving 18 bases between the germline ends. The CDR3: CASTTRDTDAGNTIYF. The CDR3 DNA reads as TGTGCCAGCACCACCCGGGACACGGACGCTGGAAACACCATATATTTT.

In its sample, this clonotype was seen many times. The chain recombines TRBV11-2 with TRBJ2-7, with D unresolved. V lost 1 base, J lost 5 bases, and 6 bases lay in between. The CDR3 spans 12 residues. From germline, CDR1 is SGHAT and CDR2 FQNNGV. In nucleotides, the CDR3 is TGTGCCAGCAGCTTAGTTCTAGACGAGCAGTACTTC. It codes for CASSLVLDEQYF.

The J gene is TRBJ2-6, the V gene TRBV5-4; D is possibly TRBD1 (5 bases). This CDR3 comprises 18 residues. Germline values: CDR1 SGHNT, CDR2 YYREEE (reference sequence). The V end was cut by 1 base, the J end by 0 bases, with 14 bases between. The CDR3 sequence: CASSLLGAGPSGANVLTF. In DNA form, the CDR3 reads TGTGCCAGCAGCTTGCTAGGGGCAGGCCCCTCTGGGGCCAACGTCCTGACTTTC.

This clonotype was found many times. The CDR3 bases are TGTGCCAGCAGCCCTCCCCCCGGACAGGATAGCTCCTACGAGCAGTACTTC. It yields the protein CASSPPPGQDSSYEQYF. The chain employs TRBV7-6 and TRBJ2-7, with 7 bases lining up with TRBD1. The CDR3 consists of 17 residues. In germline, CDR1 is SGHVS, CDR2 FNYEAQ. The V and J ends lost 5 bases and 0 bases, in that order; junction bases with no gene match: 13.

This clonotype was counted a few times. For the CDR3, the DNA is TGTGCCAGCAGCCAAGACCTTACCAGCCTCTCTGGAAACACCATATATTTT. It specifies CASSQDLTSLSGNTIYF. This chain uses TRBV4-2 with TRBJ1-3; D is unresolved. Germline assignment: CDR1 LGHNA and CDR2 YNFKEQ. CDR3 length: 17 amino acids. With 0 bases removed from V and 0 bases from J, the gap between germline ends came to 12 bases.